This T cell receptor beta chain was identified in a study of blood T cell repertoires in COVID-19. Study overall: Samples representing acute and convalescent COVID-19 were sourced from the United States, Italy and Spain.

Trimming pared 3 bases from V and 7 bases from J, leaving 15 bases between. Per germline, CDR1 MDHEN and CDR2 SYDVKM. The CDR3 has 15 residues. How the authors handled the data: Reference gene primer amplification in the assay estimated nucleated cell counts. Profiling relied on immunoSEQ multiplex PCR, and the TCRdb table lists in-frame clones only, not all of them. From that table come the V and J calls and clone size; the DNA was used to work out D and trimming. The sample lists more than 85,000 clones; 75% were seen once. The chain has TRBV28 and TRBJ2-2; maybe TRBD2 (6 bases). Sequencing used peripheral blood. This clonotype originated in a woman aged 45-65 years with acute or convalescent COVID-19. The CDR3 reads CASSFGTQVYGELFF. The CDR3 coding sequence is TGTGCCAGCAGTTTCGGGACTCAGGTGTACGGGGAGCTGTTTTTT.